A single sample gave rise to the 10 T cell receptor beta chains below, sequenced in a study of T cells in Graves' hyperthyroidism and ophthalmopathy. Template material for amplifying TCR beta CDR3 regions consisted of RNA transcripts. Using the HTBI primer set, a first-round RT-PCR was run on the TCR CDR3. TCRdb reprocessed the multiplex PCR reads via MiXCR and lists one record per CDR3 protein. Of some 720,000 distinct CDR3 sequences listed, 16% are singletons. Sequencing was done on a sample of blood. The receptors were gathered from a man younger than 35 with Graves' hyperthyroidism.

This clonotype was seen repeatedly, ten times or more. The chain carries TRBV28 and TRBJ2-5; D may be TRBD1 (5 bases). The V gene lost 4 bases and the J gene lost 2 bases, with 11 bases spanning the gap. The CDR3 is made up of 14 amino acids. Germline loops: CDR1 MDHEN, CDR2 SYDVKM. CDR3 bases: TGTGCCAGCAGTTCCCGTGACAGACAAGAGACCCAGTACTTC. Translation gives CASSSRDRQETQYF. The variable domain in full, with the rest retrieved from reference TRBV28 and TRBJ2-5, is DVKVTQSSRYLVKRTGEKVFLECVQDMDHENMFWYRQDPGLGLRLIYFSYDVKMKEKGDIPEGYSVSREKKERFSLILESASTNQTSMYLCASSSRDRQETQYFGPGTRLLVL.

This chain uses TRBV6-5 with TRBJ1-5, with D perhaps matching TRBD1 (5 bases). The V gene lost 0 bases and the J gene lost 7 bases, with 16 bases spanning the gap. The length of the CDR3 is 16 residues. Germline-derived CDR1 and CDR2 are MNHEY and SVGAGI. The CDR3 DNA is TGTGCCAGCAGTTACTCTGACGGGGGAGTCTTCCAGCCCCAGCATTTT. The encoded protein is CASSYSDGGVFQPQHF.

This clonotype came up many times. The chain carries TRBV28 and TRBJ1-5; 8 bases fit TRBD1. The CDR3 runs 15 residues. With V trimmed by 6 bases and J by 6 bases, 10 bases remained unmatched. Per the germline V gene, CDR1 is MDHEN and CDR2 is SYDVKM. CDR3 bases: TGTGCCAGCAGGAACGACAGGGGCCTGGGTCAGCCCCAGCATTTT. The encoded protein is CASRNDRGLGQPQHF.

The sample holds many counts of this clonotype. The chain uses TRBV6-1 and TRBJ2-6; tentatively, D is TRBD1 (5 bases). The V gene's germline CDR1 is MNHNS and CDR2 SASEGT. V was shortened by 1 base and J by 4 bases, with 11 bases between the two germline ends. The CDR3 runs to 16 residues. Here the CDR3 DNA reads TGTGCCAGCAGTGAAGTTAGGGGAACCGGGGCCAACGTCCTGACTTTC. Translating it yields CASSEVRGTGANVLTF.

This clonotype was detected only a few times. This chain links TRBV7-9 with TRBJ2-7, with TRBD1 identical over 7 bases. Germline assignment: CDR1 SEHNR and CDR2 FQNEAQ (reference sequence). The CDR3 extends over 16 amino acids. The V and J ends lost 0 bases and 0 bases, in that order; junction bases with no gene match: 5. The CDR3 DNA sequence: TGTGCCAGCAGCTTAGCGCCGGGGACAGCCTCCTACGAGCAGTACTTC. This translates into CASSLAPGTASYEQYF.

Written as DNA, the CDR3 is TGTGCCAGCAGCCAAGCTAGAGGGGGAGCAGGCGAGCAGTACTTC. Translation: CASSQARGGAGEQYF. The V gene is TRBV3-1, the J gene TRBJ2-7, with TRBD1 as a possible D gene (6 bases). V lost 1 base to trimming and J lost 6 bases, with 16 bases between them. Looked up from germline, CDR1 is LGHDT and CDR2 is YNNKEL (reference sequence). This CDR3 region has 15 residues.

In its sample, this clonotype was seen many times. J is TRBJ2-2 and V is TRBV12-3 or TRBV12-4; 10 nucleotides line up with TRBD2. This CDR3 region has 15 residues. The J segment lost 6 bases and the V segment lost 5 bases, leaving 6 bases of the junction unmatched. In nucleotides, the CDR3 is TGTGCCAGCAGTGCTAGCGGGAGAGCGGCCGGGGAGCTGTTTTTT. This gives the protein CASSASGRAAGELFF.

The genes are TRBV20-1 and TRBJ2-1; 11 bases match TRBD2. CDR1 and CDR2 from the germline V gene are DFQATT and SNEGSKA (reference sequence). This CDR3 comprises 17 residues. Trimming removed 3 bases from V and 3 bases from J; junction bases left unmatched: 10. As DNA, the CDR3 is TGCAGTGCTAGCCCCCGACTAGCGGGAAAAAACTACAATGAGCAGTTCTTC. Amino acids: CSASPRLAGKNYNEQFF.

The CDR3 sequence is CASSQPTTGRHEQYF. Written as DNA, the CDR3 is TGTGCCAGCAGCCAGCCAACTACAGGGAGGCACGAGCAGTACTTC. This chain links TRBV7-9 with TRBJ2-7; D is possibly TRBD1 or TRBD2 (6 bases each). Germline V lookup: CDR1 SEHNR, CDR2 FQNEAQ (reference sequence). This CDR3 spans 15 amino acids. V was cut by 5 bases and J by 5 bases, with 19 bases left in between. The complete variable domain, with remaining parts taken from reference TRBV7-9 and TRBJ2-7, reads DTGVSQNPRHKITKRGQNVTFRCDPISEHNRLYWYRQTLGQGPEFLTYFQNEAQLEKSRLLSDRFSAERPKGSFSTLEIQRTEQGDSAMYLCASSQPTTGRHEQYFGPGTRLTVT.

There are a few counts of this clonotype. The J gene is TRBJ2-7, the V gene TRBV20-1; the match to TRBD2 covers 13 bases. CDR3 length: 16 residues. J gave up 2 bases and V 1 base, and 5 bases lay outside the gene matches. CDR1 DFQATT and CDR2 SNEGSKA come from the germline V gene (reference sequence). As DNA, the CDR3 is TGCAGTGCTAGAGCCGAGACTAGCGGGAGGACCTACGAGCAGTACTTC. Translation gives CSARAETSGRTYEQYF.